The clone carrying this T cell receptor (beta chain) has a count of ten or more. Its antigen is currently unknown. This entry comes from a study of metastatic and nonmetastatic thyroid tumors. The wider study: Peripheral blood and tumor or nodule samples from malignant and benign thyroid patients were compared.

In the original analysis: A classifier of distant metastasis in papillary thyroid cancer was built from CDR3 differences (across clinicopathological groups). From the PCR reads, TCRdb re-called clones with MiXCR. The V and J calls and clone size come from TCRdb's table, not from the authors' own analysis. Of tens of thousands of clones in the sample, roughly 15% were seen once. The study's findings and limits: When malignant thyroid tumors were compared with benign nodules, TCR beta diversity was reportedly significantly higher in the malignant tumors. This held in both blood and tumor samples.

Every patient underwent thyroid surgery untreated. The CDR3 sequence is 14 residues long. Germline CDR1 reads DFQATT; CDR2 reads SNEGSKA (reference sequence). V was pared by 3 bases and J by 3 bases, with 15 bases between. Sequenced material: blood. The source is a female donor with papillary thyroid cancer or a benign thyroid nodule (not recorded which). Some clones in this sample may be carry-over from other donors' samples. V usage is TRBV20-1 and J usage is TRBJ2-7; the D gene could be TRBD1 or TRBD2 (5 bases each). The DNA for the CDR3 is TGCAGTGCTAGGCGCCGGGACGCTTTCTACGAGCAGTACTTC. Translating gives CSARRRDAFYEQYF.